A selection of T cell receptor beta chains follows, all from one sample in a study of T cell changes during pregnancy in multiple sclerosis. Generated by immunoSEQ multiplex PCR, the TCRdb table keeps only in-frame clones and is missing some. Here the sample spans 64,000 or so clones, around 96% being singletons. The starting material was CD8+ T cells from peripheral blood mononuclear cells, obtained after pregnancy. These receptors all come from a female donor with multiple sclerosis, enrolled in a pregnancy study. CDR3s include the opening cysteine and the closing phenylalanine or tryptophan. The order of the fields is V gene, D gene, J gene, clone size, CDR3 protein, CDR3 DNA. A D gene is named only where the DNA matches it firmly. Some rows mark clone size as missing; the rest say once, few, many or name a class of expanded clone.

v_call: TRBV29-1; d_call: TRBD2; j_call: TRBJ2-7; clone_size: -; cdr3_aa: CSGWEGGEQYF; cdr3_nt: TGCAGCGGGTGGGAGGGCGGCGAGCAGTACTTC
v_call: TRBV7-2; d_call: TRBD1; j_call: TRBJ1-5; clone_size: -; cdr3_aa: CASSPRQGFGAQHF; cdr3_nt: TGTGCCAGCAGCCCTCGACAGGGGTTCGGAGCCCAGCATTTT
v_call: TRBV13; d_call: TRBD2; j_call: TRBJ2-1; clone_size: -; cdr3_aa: CASTPRLAPDEQFF; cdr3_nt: TGTGCCAGCACCCCCCGACTAGCCCCCGATGAGCAGTTCTTC
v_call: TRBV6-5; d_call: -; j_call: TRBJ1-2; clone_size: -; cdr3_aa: CASRSFWGYTF; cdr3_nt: TGTGCCAGCCGGAGCTTTTGGGGCTACACCTTC
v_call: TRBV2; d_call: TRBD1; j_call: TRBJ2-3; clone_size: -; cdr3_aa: CASTGQGNSDTQYF; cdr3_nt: TGTGCCAGCACCGGACAGGGAAATTCGGATACGCAGTATTTT
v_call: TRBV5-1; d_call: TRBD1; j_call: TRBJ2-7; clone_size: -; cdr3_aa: CASSPLGQTYEQYF; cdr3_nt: TGCGCCAGCAGCCCATTGGGACAGACCTACGAGCAGTACTTC
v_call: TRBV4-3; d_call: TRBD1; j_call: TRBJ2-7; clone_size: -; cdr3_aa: CASSSGQGWGEQYF; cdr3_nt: TGCGCCAGCAGCTCCGGACAGGGCTGGGGGGAGCAGTACTTC
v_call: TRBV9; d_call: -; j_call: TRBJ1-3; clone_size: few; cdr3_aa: CASSAQSSGNTIYF; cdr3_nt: TGTGCCAGCAGCGCACAAAGCTCTGGAAACACCATATATTTT
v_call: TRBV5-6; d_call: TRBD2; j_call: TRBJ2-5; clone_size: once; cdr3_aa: CASSFPSGTSRQTQYF; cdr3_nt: TGTGCCAGCAGCTTCCCGAGTGGGACTAGCAGGCAGACCCAGTACTTC
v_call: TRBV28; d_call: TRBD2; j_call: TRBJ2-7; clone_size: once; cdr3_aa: CASSPGGLSYEQYF; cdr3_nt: TGTGCCAGCAGTCCGGGGGGGCTCTCCTACGAGCAGTACTTC
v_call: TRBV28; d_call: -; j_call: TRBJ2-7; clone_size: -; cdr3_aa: CASSTLDSYEQYF; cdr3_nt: TGTGCCAGCTCGACACTCGACTCCTACGAGCAGTACTTC
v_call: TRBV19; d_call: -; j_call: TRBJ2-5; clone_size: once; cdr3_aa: CASSFGQETQYF; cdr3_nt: TGTGCCAGTAGTTTCGGGCAAGAGACCCAGTACTTC
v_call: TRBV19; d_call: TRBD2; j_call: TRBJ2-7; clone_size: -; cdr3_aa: CASSTLAGGSYEQYF; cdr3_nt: TGTGCCAGTAGTACGCTAGCGGGAGGCTCCTACGAGCAGTACTTC
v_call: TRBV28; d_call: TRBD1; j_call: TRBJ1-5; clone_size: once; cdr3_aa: CASRRGQGRISNQPQHF; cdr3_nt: TGTGCCAGCAGGCGGGGACAGGGCCGTATTAGCAATCAGCCCCAGCATTTT
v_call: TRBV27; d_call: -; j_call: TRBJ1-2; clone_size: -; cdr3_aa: CASSLWGGGGYTF; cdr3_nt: TGTGCCAGCAGTTTATGGGGTGGGGGGGGCTACACCTTC
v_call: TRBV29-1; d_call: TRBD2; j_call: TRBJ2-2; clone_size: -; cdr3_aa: CSVEEVWGGAGELFF; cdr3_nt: TGCAGCGTTGAAGAGGTTTGGGGGGGGGCCGGGGAGCTGTTTTTT
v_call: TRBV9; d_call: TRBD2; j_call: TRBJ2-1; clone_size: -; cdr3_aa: CASSSPTTSDINEQFF; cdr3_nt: TGTGCCAGCAGCTCCCCCACGACTAGCGACATCAATGAGCAGTTCTTC
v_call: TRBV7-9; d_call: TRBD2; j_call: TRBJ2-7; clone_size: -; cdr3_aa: CASSPSRLAGGRYEQYF; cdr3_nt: TGTGCCAGCAGCCCCTCTCGACTAGCGGGAGGTCGCTACGAGCAGTACTTC
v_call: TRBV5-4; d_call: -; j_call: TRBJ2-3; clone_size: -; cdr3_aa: CASSLEPLTQYF; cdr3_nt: TGTGCCAGCAGCTTGGAGCCCTTAACGCAGTATTTT
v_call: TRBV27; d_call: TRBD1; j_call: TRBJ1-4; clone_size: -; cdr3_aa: CASRPGQVNEKLFF; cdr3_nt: TGTGCCAGCAGGCCGGGACAGGTTAATGAAAAACTGTTTTTT
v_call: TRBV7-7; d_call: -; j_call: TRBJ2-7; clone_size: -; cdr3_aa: CASSFEQGYEQYF; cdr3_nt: TGTGCTAGCAGCTTTGAACAGGGCTACGAGCAGTACTTC
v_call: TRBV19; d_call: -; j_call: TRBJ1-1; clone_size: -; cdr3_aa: CASASSSRGNTEAFF; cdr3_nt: TGTGCCAGTGCATCGTCTAGCCGGGGGAACACTGAAGCTTTCTTT
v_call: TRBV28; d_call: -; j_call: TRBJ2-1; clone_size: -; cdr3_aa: CASNLLASGYNEQFF; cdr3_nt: TGTGCCAGCAACCTACTAGCTTCGGGTTACAATGAGCAGTTCTTC
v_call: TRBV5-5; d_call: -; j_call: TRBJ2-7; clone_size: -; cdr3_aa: CASSFPAGEQYF; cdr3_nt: TGTGCCAGCAGCTTTCCGGCGGGTGAGCAGTACTTC
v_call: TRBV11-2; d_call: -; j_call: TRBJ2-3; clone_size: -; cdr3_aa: CASSYLTTDTQYF; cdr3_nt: TGTGCCAGCAGCTATTTGACTACCGATACGCAGTATTTT
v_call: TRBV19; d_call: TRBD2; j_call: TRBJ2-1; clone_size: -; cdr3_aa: CASSSGLAGSNRAGEQFF; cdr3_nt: TGTGCCAGTAGCTCGGGACTAGCGGGATCCAATAGGGCAGGTGAGCAGTTCTTC
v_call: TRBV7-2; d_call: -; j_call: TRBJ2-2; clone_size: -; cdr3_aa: CASSLGPGGGGELFF; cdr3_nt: TGTGCCAGCAGCTTAGGGCCAGGCGGAGGTGGGGAGCTGTTTTTT
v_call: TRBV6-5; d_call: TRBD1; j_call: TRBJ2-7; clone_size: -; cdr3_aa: CASSTDRGRQYF; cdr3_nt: TGTGCCAGCAGTACCGACAGGGGGCGGCAGTACTTC
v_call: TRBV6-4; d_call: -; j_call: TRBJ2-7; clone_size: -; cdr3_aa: CASRPSASSYEQYF; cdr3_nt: TGTGCCAGCAGACCTAGCGCCAGCTCCTACGAGCAGTACTTC
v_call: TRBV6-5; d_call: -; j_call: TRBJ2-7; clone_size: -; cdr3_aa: CASSYSEAYEQYF; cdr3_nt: TGTGCCAGCAGTTACTCGGAAGCGTACGAGCAGTACTTC
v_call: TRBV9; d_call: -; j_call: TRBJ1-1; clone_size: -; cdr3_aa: CASSPWDTNTEAFF; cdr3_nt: TGTGCCAGCAGCCCTTGGGACACAAACACTGAAGCTTTCTTT
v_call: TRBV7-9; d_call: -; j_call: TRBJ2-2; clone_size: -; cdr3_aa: CASIRTDTGELFF; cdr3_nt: TGTGCCAGCATCAGGACTGACACCGGGGAGCTGTTTTTT
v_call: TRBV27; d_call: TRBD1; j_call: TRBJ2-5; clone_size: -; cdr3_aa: CASSSDRGMGETQYF; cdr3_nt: TGTGCCAGCAGTTCCGACAGGGGTATGGGGGAGACCCAGTACTTC
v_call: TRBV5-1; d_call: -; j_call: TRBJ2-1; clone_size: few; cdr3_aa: CASSLAVRGLDEQFF; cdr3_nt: TGCGCCAGCAGCTTGGCCGTCAGGGGTCTGGATGAGCAGTTCTTC
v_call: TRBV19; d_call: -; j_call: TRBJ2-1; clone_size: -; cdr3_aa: CASSITLGGSYNEQFF; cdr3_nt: TGTGCCAGTAGTATAACCCTTGGGGGGTCCTACAATGAGCAGTTCTTC
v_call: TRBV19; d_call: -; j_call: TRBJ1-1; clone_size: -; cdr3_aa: CASSIGEVNTEAFF; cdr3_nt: TGTGCCAGTAGTATAGGCGAGGTGAACACTGAAGCTTTCTTT
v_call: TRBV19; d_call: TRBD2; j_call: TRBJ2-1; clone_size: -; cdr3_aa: CASSISAGGDEQFF; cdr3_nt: TGTGCCAGTAGTATATCAGCGGGGGGGGATGAGCAGTTCTTC
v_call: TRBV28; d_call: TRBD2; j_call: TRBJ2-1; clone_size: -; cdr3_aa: CASSTTLKTSGRIYEQFF; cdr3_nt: TGTGCCAGCAGCACGACCCTTAAGACTAGCGGGAGGATCTATGAGCAGTTCTTC
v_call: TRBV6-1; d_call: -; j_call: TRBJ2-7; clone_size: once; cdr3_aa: CASSLGAGVEQYF; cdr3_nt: TGTGCCAGCAGTCTGGGGGCAGGGGTCGAGCAGTACTTC
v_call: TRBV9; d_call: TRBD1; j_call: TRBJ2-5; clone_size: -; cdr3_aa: CASSGWTGRETQYF; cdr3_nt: TGTGCCAGCAGCGGATGGACAGGGCGAGAGACCCAGTACTTC
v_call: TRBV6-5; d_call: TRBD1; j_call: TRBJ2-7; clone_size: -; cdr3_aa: CASSWLGQGSYYEQYF; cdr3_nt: TGTGCCAGCAGTTGGCTAGGACAGGGATCATACTACGAGCAGTACTTC
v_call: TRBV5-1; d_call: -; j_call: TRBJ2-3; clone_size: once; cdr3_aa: CASSLQDFSTDTQYF; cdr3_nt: TGCGCCAGCAGCTTACAGGATTTTAGCACAGATACGCAGTATTTT
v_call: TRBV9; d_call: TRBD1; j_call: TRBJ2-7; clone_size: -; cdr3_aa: CASSVATGQGFYEQYF; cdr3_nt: TGTGCCAGCAGCGTAGCTACAGGACAGGGGTTCTACGAGCAGTACTTC
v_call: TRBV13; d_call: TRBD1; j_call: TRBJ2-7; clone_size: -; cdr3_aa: CASSLLGQGFREQYF; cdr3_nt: TGTGCCAGCAGCTTATTGGGACAGGGATTTCGCGAGCAGTACTTC
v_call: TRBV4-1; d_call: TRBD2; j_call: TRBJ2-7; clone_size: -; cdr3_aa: CASSQELAGSSYEQYF; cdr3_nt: TGCGCCAGCAGCCAAGAACTAGCGGGGAGCTCCTACGAGCAGTACTTC
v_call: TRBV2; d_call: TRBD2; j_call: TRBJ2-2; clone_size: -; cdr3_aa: CASRLAGSTGELFF; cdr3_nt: TGTGCCAGCAGACTAGCGGGGTCCACCGGGGAGCTGTTTTTT
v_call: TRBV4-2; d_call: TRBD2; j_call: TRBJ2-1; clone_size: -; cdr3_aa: CASSQDWKAGVANEQFF; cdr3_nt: TGTGCCAGCAGCCAAGATTGGAAAGCGGGAGTTGCCAATGAGCAGTTCTTC
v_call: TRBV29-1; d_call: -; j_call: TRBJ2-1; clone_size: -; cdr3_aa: CSVGGLYNEQFF; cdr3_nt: TGCAGCGTTGGGGGCCTCTACAATGAGCAGTTCTTC
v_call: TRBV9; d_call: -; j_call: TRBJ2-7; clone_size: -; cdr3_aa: CASSGGGGLSSYEQYF; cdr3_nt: TGTGCCAGCAGCGGGGGCGGGGGCCTGAGCTCCTACGAGCAGTACTTC
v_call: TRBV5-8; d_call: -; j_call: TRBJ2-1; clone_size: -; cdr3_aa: CATKLNEQFF; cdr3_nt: TGTGCCACGAAGCTTAATGAGCAGTTCTTC
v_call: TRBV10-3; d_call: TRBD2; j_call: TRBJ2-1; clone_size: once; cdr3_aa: CAISGNSGEQFF; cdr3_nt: TGTGCCATCAGTGGAAATAGCGGGGAGCAGTTCTTC
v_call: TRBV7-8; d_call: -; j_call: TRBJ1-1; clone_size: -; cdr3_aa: CASSPSLTVNTEAFF; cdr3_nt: TGTGCCAGCAGCCCGAGTTTGACAGTGAACACTGAAGCTTTCTTT